The T cell receptor (beta chain) described here comes from a study of beta chain features in type 1 diabetes. Turning to the study itself: Across the samples, around 110,000,000 sorted cells were examined in total.

CD4+ naive, central memory, regulatory and stem cell-like memory cells were sorted via CD45RO/CCR7/CD25/CD127/CD95/CD27. Notes on this clone: Its antigen is undetermined.

The CDR3 is 13 amino acids. From germline, CDR1 is MNHEY and CDR2 SVGAGI. Trimming pared 6 bases from V and 5 bases from J, leaving 11 bases between. Reverse transcription of all isolated RNA meant that expressed TCRB transcripts were sequenced. Naive, central memory and regulatory T cell samples came to a mean of approximately 3.57 million reads. Only in-frame clones appear in the TCRdb table, and some are missing; sequencing was by immunoSEQ multiplex PCR. This table has approximately 600,000 clones, approximately 13% appearing once. Study conclusions and caveats: In every one of the four CD4+ subsets, TCRB CDR3s were moderately but significantly shorter in Type 1 diabetes patients. There were fewer insertions and more deletions at the VDJ junctions of type 1 diabetes patients.

The chain carries TRBV6-5 and TRBJ1-5; D gene unclear. The sequenced sample consisted of naive CD4+ T cells from blood. The TCR comes from a man aged 30 to 39 with type 1 diabetes. The DNA for the CDR3 is TGTGCCAGCAGACCGGGGTGGGATCAGCCCCAGCATTTT. This sequence encodes CASRPGWDQPQHF.